These T cell receptor beta chains were read from a single sample in a study of T cell responses to AZD1222 COVID-19 vaccine. Sequenced by immunoSEQ multiplex PCR; TCRdb stores in-frame clones only, minus some. The repertoire has 150,000 to 200,000 clones, 85% to 95% of them found once; the top ten carry more than 0.8%. Here the sequenced sample was peripheral blood, taken on day 0 of AZD1222 vaccination. The receptors here all came from an adult in good health. Both conserved end residues are part of each CDR3. The D gene is left open where the match is weak. A clone size is listed for some rows: how often the clone was seen (once, few, many), or a class if it is expanded.

clone size: .; V gene: TRBV5-6; J gene: TRBJ1-5; D gene: .; CDR3 protein: CASSLWGQPQHF; CDR3 DNA: TGTGCCAGCAGCTTGTGGGGCCAGCCCCAGCATTTT
clone size: .; V gene: TRBV18; J gene: TRBJ2-2; D gene: .; CDR3 protein: CASSPPGIRELFF; CDR3 DNA: TGTGCCAGCTCACCACCGGGGATCAGGGAGCTGTTTTTT
clone size: once; V gene: TRBV7-9; J gene: TRBJ2-2; D gene: TRBD1; CDR3 protein: CASSFIPGGNTGELFF; CDR3 DNA: TGTGCCAGCAGCTTCATCCCAGGGGGGAACACCGGGGAGCTGTTTTTT
clone size: .; V gene: TRBV11-2; J gene: TRBJ1-1; D gene: TRBD1; CDR3 protein: CASSPWVPGQGTGDEAFF; CDR3 DNA: TGTGCCAGCAGCCCTTGGGTCCCGGGACAGGGAACGGGGGATGAAGCTTTCTTT
clone size: .; V gene: TRBV11-2; J gene: TRBJ2-3; D gene: TRBD2; CDR3 protein: CASSLGGVAGGSDTQYF; CDR3 DNA: TGTGCCAGCAGCTTAGGTGGCGTTGCGGGGGGTTCAGATACGCAGTATTTT
clone size: .; V gene: TRBV7-9; J gene: TRBJ2-7; D gene: TRBD2; CDR3 protein: CASSSRLAGALYEQYF; CDR3 DNA: TGTGCCAGCAGCTCCCGACTAGCGGGGGCACTCTACGAGCAGTACTTC
clone size: .; V gene: TRBV4-1; J gene: TRBJ2-3; D gene: .; CDR3 protein: CASSPPARSGPTDTQYF; CDR3 DNA: TGCGCCAGCAGCCCCCCCGCTCGGTCGGGACCCACAGATACGCAGTATTTT
clone size: .; V gene: TRBV30; J gene: TRBJ1-2; D gene: .; CDR3 protein: CAWSLAGGYTF; CDR3 DNA: TGTGCCTGGAGTTTGGCGGGTGGCTACACCTTC
clone size: .; V gene: TRBV7-9; J gene: TRBJ1-2; D gene: TRBD1; CDR3 protein: CASSLLAGGRYGYAF; CDR3 DNA: TGTGCCAGCAGCTTATTGGCAGGGGGGCGATATGGCTACGCCTTC
clone size: .; V gene: TRBV5-1; J gene: TRBJ1-1; D gene: TRBD1; CDR3 protein: CASSFIQGAGTEAFF; CDR3 DNA: TGCGCCAGCAGCTTCATACAGGGGGCTGGCACTGAAGCTTTCTTT